The 11 T cell receptor beta chains given below trace back to one sample, sequenced in a study of identical twins. TCRdb re-called the 5' RACE reads with MiXCR, one entry per CDR3 protein. The sample consists of 1.5 million to 2 million distinct CDR3 sequences, roughly 35% of them appearing once. Sequencing used cord blood. These receptors were collected from a newborn girl in good health.

This clonotype occurred a few times. The rearrangement uses TRBV5-1 and TRBJ2-3; unclear D gene. Trimming shortened V by 2 bases and J by 1 base, and 8 bases separated the two germline ends. Germline V CDR1 and CDR2: SGHRS, YFSETQ. The length of the CDR3 is 14 residues. CDR3 sequence (DNA): TGCGCCAGCAGCTTCCGACATCGCACAGATACGCAGTATTTT. Translating gives CASSFRHRTDTQYF.

V is TRBV15 and J is TRBJ2-7; unclear D gene. V lost 0 bases to trimming and J lost 2 bases, with 2 bases between them. CDR1 is LNHNV, CDR2 YYDKDF, per germline (reference sequence). The CDR3 is 12 residues long. CDR3 amino acids: CATSRDPYEQYF. CDR3 DNA: TGTGCCACCAGCAGAGATCCCTACGAGCAGTACTTC. Based on the CDR3 plus reference TRBV15 and TRBJ2-7, the full variable domain is DAMVIQNPRYQVTQFGKPVTLSCSQTLNHNVMYWYQQKSSQAPKLLFHYYDKDFNNEADTPDNFQSRRPNTSFCFLDIRSPGLGDTAMYLCATSRDPYEQYFGPGTRLTVT.

V and J are TRBV6-1 and TRBJ1-4; D call uncertain. Looked up from germline, CDR1 is MNHNS and CDR2 is SASEGT. CDR3 size: 14 residues. V lost 8 bases to trimming and J lost 4 bases, with 14 bases between them. CDR3 nucleotide sequence: TGTGCCAGCGGCTTTGGACCGAATAATGAAAAACTGTTTTTT. This gives the protein CASGFGPNNEKLFF.

The V and J genes are TRBV9 and TRBJ2-1; 9 nucleotides line up with TRBD2. Germline CDR1 SGDLS, CDR2 YYNGEE. The V segment lost 4 bases and the J segment 12 bases; nucleotides outside the gene matches: 23. The CDR3 sequence is 18 residues long. DNA for the CDR3: TGTGCCAGCAGCCCAACTCCTCAGGGAGCGGGAGGAGGTATTGGGCAGTTCTTC. Translating it yields CASSPTPQGAGGGIGQFF.

The chain has TRBV5-1 and TRBJ2-1; TRBD2 aligns across 7 bases. The DNA end is more similar to TRBJ2-7, so the J call may be wrong. Per germline, CDR1 SGHRS and CDR2 YFSETQ. CDR3 size: 15 residues. The CDR3 region has the DNA TGCGCCAGCAGCTTACGGGGGGATTCCTACAATGAGCAGTACTTC. This encodes CASSLRGDSYNEQYF.

The rearrangement links TRBV2 to TRBJ2-3; 9 nucleotides align to TRBD2. The junction had 8 bases not matched to a gene; V was cut back by 4 bases and J by 3 bases. This CDR3 spans 16 amino acids. The V gene's germline CDR1 is SNHLY and CDR2 FYNNEI. As DNA, the CDR3 is TGTGCCAGCAGTGGCGCGGGAGGGCCGAGGACAGATACGCAGTATTTT. Protein: CASSGAGGPRTDTQYF.

The J gene is TRBJ2-2, the V gene TRBV20-1; either TRBD1 or TRBD2 may fit D (5 bases each). The ends were cut back, 0 bases at V and 0 bases at J, with 14 bases in the middle. This CDR3 spans 17 amino acids. The germline gives CDR1 DFQATT, CDR2 SNEGSKA (reference sequence). CDR3 nucleotides: TGCAGTGCTAGAGATGGGGTTGTGGGGGCGAACACCGGGGAGCTGTTTTTT. It codes for CSARDGVVGANTGELFF.

The V and J genes are TRBV2 and TRBJ2-7; D is perhaps TRBD2 (6 bases). Trimming took off 2 bases at V and 4 bases at J, with 12 bases between the two ends. CDR3 length: 14 residues. Looked up from germline, CDR1 is SNHLY and CDR2 is FYNNEI. The CDR3: CASSERGAGYEQYF. The CDR3 region has the DNA TGTGCCAGCAGTGAAAGAGGGGCGGGGTACGAGCAGTACTTC.

The V gene is TRBV15, the J gene TRBJ2-1; TRBD2 agrees at 8 bases. V gave up 9 bases and J gave up 1 base; unmatched junction bases: 8. Germline-derived CDR1 and CDR2 are LNHNV and YYDKDF (reference sequence). This CDR3 is built from 15 residues. In DNA, the CDR3 is TGTGCCACAAAACAAGCGGGGGCATCCTACAATGAGCAGTTCTTC. Protein sequence: CATKQAGASYNEQFF.

A remark on this clonotype: No DNA is shown, since the ends of the CDR3 on it are uncertain; the CDR3 is the one TCRdb lists. The chain links TRBV20-1 to TRBJ1-2. The germline V gene encodes CDR1 DFQATT and CDR2 SNEGSKA (reference sequence). The CDR3 is 10 residues long, ends included. CDR3 region: CSARDYGCTF.

This clonotype was detected only a few times. The chain is built from TRBV20-1 and TRBJ2-7, with 10 bases lining up with TRBD2. The CDR3 is made up of 13 amino acids. Germline V CDR1 and CDR2: DFQATT, SNEGSKA (reference sequence). V trimming: 5 bases; J trimming: 6 bases; junction bases outside the gene matches: 7. Here the CDR3 DNA reads TGCAGTGCTGGGAGCGGGGGGGCTTTCGAGCAGTACTTC. Translation: CSAGSGGAFEQYF.